The clone carrying this T cell receptor (beta chain) was observed a few times. Antigen specificity is unknown. Use of 60 Vbeta and 13 Jbeta primers characterized the PCR. The assay was immunoSEQ multiplex PCR, and TCRdb's table has in-frame clones only and misses some. The sample has roughly 180,000 clones, over 65% seen once. The data stem from a study of cytomegalovirus exposure and HLA in healthy donors. Study-wide points: Per a later analysis, 15,000 to 20,000 TCR beta sequences showed association with HLA alleles at 0.05 false discovery rate. Earlier analysis looked at TCR beta V segments, and most were productive about 87% or about 30% of the time. A further, later analysis showed that HLA-associated TCR beta chains (compared with equally common others) were more clonally expanded. Most TCR sequences showed up rarely, but some public TCRs showed up in many donors.

There are 12 residues in the CDR3. V lost 6 bases and J lost 3, with 6 bases in between. CDR1 and CDR2 from the germline V gene are MNHEY and SVGAGI. The V gene is TRBV6-5, the J gene TRBJ2-1, with D unclear. This clonotype was obtained from a woman aged 60-70 years in good health and CMV-seropositive. The specimen sequenced was PBMCs. The CDR3 coding sequence is TGTGCCAGCAGGGGCTACTACAATGAGCAGTTCTTC. It encodes CASRGYYNEQFF.